The sample holds one count of the clone carrying this T cell receptor beta chain. V dropped 0 bases and J dropped 5 bases, with 10 bases sitting between them. The germline V gene has CDR1 SGHRS and CDR2 YFSETQ. The CDR3 is made up of 14 amino acids. Per the original data handling: From reference gene primer amplification, estimates of nucleated cell counts were derived. Libraries were prepared by immunoSEQ multiplex PCR; TCRdb keeps only in-frame clonotypes and omits some of them. V and J calls and clone size are given by that table; D and trimming were obtained from the DNA. The data contain tens of thousands of clones, 65% to 85% of them singletons. This sample was taken from a study of blood T cell repertoires in COVID-19. Looking at the study overall: COVID-19 samples collected from the United States, Italy and Spain covered acute and convalescent phases.

This chain joins TRBV5-1 and TRBJ2-3; D may be TRBD1 (6 bases). The origin of this receptor is an older man with COVID-19, enrolled during active disease. The material sequenced was peripheral blood. CDR3 loop: CASSLVGAGDTQYF. The DNA of the CDR3 is TGCGCCAGCAGCTTGGTGGGGGCAGGAGATACGCAGTATTTT.